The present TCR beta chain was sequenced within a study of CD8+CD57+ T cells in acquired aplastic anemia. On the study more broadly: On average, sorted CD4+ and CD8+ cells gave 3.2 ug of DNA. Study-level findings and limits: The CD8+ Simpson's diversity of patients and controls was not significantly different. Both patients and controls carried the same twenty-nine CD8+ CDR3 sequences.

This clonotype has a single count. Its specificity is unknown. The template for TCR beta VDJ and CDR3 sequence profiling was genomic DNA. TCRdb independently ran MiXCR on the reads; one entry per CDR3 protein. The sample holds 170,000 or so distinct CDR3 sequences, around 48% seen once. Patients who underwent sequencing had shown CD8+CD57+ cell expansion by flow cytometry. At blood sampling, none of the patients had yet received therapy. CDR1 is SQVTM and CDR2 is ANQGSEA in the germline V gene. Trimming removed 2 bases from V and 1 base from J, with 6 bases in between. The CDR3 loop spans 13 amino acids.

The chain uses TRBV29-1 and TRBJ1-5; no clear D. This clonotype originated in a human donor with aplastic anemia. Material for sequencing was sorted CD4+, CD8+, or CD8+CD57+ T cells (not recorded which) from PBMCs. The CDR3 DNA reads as TGCAGCGTTGAATTAGGGAGCAATCAGCCCCAGCATTTT. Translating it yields CSVELGSNQPQHF.